The clone carrying this TCR beta chain was seen only a few times. The data derive from a study of cytomegalovirus exposure and HLA in healthy donors. Primers included in the PCR were 60 Vbeta and 13 Jbeta primers. The repertoire was sequenced with immunoSEQ multiplex PCR; TCRdb's copy has only in-frame clones and lacks some. The sample has fewer than 90,000 clones, approximately 78% seen once. Donors showed nominal health when sampled, although they likely had unrecorded immune exposures. Sequencing input: PBMCs. The sequence was obtained from a male donor in good health and CMV-seropositive.

The CDR3 nucleotides are TGTGCCAGCAGCTTGCTCCAGGGCGCTGAAGCTTTCTTT. It translates to CASSLLQGAEAFF. The chain uses TRBV5-8 and TRBJ1-1, with TRBD1 as a possible D gene (5 bases). V was cut by 1 base and J by 6 bases, with 10 bases left in between. Germline lookup yields CDR1 SGHTS and CDR2 YDEGEE. This CDR3 is 13 amino acids long.